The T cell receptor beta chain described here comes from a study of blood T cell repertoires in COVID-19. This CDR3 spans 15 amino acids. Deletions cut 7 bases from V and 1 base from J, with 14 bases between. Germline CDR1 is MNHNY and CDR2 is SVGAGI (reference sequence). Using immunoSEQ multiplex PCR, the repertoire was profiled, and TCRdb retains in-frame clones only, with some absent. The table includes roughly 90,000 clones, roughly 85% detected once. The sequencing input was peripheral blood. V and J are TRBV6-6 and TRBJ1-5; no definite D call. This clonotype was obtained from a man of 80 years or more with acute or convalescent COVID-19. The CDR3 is CASTQEGRSNQPQHF. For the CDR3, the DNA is TGTGCCAGCACCCAGGAGGGTCGCAGCAATCAGCCCCAGCATTTT.